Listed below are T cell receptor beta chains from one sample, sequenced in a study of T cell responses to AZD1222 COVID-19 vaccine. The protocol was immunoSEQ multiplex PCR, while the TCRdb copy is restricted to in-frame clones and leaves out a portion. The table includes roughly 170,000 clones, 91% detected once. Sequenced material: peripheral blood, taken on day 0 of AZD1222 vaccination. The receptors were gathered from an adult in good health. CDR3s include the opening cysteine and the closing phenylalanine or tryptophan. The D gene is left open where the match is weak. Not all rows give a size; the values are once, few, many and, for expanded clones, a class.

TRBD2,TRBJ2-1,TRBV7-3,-,TGTGCCAGCAGCCCCCTGACTAGCGGGCCCTACAATGAGCAGTTCTTC,CASSPLTSGPYNEQFF
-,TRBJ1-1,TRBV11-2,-,TGTGCCAGCAGCCAACTCCTACACACTGAAGCTTTCTTT,CASSQLLHTEAFF
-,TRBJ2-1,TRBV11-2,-,TGTGCCAGCAGCTTAACGAGCGGGTTCAGCACTGAGCAGTTCTTC,CASSLTSGFSTEQFF
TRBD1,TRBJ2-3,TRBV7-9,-,TGTGCCAGCAGCTTATCCCAGGGGGGCACAGATACGCAGTATTTT,CASSLSQGGTDTQYF
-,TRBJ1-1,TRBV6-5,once,TGTGCCAGCAGTTACGAAGGGGGGATTGACACTGAAGCTTTCTTT,CASSYEGGIDTEAFF
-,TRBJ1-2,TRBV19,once,TGTGCCAGTAGTATCGATAGTCGGGGGGCTCTTGGTGGCTACACCTTC,CASSIDSRGALGGYTF
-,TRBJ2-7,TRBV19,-,TGTGCCAGTATCGGAAGGAAATACTACGAGCAGTACTTC,CASIGRKYYEQYF
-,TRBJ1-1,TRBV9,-,TGTGCCAGCAGCGTAGCTTCTGGGGCCGGGACTGAAGCTTTCTTT,CASSVASGAGTEAFF
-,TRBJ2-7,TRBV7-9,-,TGTGCCAGCAGCTTAGCGGGGACAACCCACGAGCAGTACTTC,CASSLAGTTHEQYF
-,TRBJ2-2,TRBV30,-,TGTGCCTGGAGTGGACAGCTAGACACCGGGGAGCTGTTTTTT,CAWSGQLDTGELFF
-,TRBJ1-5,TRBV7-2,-,TGTGCCAGCAGCAGGACAGTCAATCAGCCCCAGCATTTT,CASSRTVNQPQHF
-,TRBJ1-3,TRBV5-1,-,TGCGCCAGCAGCTTGTCCTGGACACCGACTAGCTCTGGAAACACCATATATTTT,CASSLSWTPTSSGNTIYF
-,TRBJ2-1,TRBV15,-,TGTGCCACCAGCAGAGATAACAGGGCCGACAATGAGCAGTTCTTC,CATSRDNRADNEQFF
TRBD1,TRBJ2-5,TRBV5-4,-,TGTGCCAGCAGCGCCCGGGACAGGGAAGAGACCCAGTACTTC,CASSARDREETQYF
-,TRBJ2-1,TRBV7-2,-,TGTGCCAGCAGCTCGGGACCTTTAAATGAGCAGTTCTTC,CASSSGPLNEQFF
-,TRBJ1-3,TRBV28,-,TGTGCCAGCAGCCGAAACACATTTCATGATCATAGGACCATATATTTT,CASSRNTFHDHRTIYF
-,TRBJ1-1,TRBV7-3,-,TGTGCCAGCAGCTTAAGCCTGAACACTGAAGCTTTCTTT,CASSLSLNTEAFF
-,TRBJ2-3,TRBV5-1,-,TGCGCCAGCAGCTTGGCCAACGAGGATACGCAGTATTTT,CASSLANEDTQYF
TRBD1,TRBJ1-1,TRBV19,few,TGTGCCAGTTCTAGACGGGACAGGGGTCTGAACACTGAAGCTTTCTTT,CASSRRDRGLNTEAFF
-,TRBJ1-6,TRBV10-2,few,TGCGCCAGCAGAGAGCCGGGGCAAGATTCACCCCTCCACTTT,CASREPGQDSPLHF
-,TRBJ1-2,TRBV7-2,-,TGTGCCGGTAGCACAGGGCCTCACGGCTACACCTTC,CAGSTGPHGYTF
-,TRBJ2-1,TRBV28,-,TGTGCCAGCACCTCGGGGGCAGGGGCGGTGTTCGAGCAGTTCTTC,CASTSGAGAVFEQFF
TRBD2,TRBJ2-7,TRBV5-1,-,TGCGCCAGCAGCTTGGCGGCTAGCGGGGGATACGAGCAGTACTTC,CASSLAASGGYEQYF
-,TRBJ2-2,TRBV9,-,TGTGCCAGCAGGGGAAAAACGGAACTCGGGGAGCTGTTTTTT,CASRGKTELGELFF
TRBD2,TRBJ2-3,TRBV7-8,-,TGTGCCAGCAGCTTAGGACTAGCGCGGCACACAGATACGCAGTATTTT,CASSLGLARHTDTQYF
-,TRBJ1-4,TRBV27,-,TGTGCCAGCAGTTTGCCCGTTATCACGGATGAAAAACTGTTTTTT,CASSLPVITDEKLFF
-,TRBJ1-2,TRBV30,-,TGTGCCTGGAGTAATGTCTATGGCTACACCTTC,CAWSNVYGYTF
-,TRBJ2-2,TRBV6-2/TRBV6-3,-,TGTGCCAGCAGTACCCCGGGGTTGGACACCGGGGAGCTGTTTTTT,CASSTPGLDTGELFF